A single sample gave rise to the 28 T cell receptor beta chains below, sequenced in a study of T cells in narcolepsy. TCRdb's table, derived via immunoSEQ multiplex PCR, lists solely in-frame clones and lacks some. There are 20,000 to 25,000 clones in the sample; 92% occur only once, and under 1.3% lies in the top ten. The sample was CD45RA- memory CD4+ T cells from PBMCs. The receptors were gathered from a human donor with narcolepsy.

In DNA, the CDR3 is TGTGCCAGCAGTGAGTCGGACAGGGAAGCCCATGGCTACACCTTC. Protein: CASSESDREAHGYTF. The V gene is TRBV6-4, the J gene TRBJ1-2, with TRBD1 identical over 8 bases. The CDR3 extends over 15 amino acids. The germline V gene encodes CDR1 MRHNA and CDR2 SNTAGT. V lost 3 bases, J lost 6 bases, and 9 bases stayed unmatched.

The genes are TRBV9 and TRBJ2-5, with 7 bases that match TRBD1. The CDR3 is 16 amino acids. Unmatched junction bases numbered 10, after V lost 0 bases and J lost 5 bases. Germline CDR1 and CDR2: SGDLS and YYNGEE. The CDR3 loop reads CASSVALSGQLETQYF. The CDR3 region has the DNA TGTGCCAGCAGCGTAGCTTTGTCGGGACAGCTTGAGACCCAGTACTTC. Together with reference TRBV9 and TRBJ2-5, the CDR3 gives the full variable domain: DSGVTQTPKHLITATGQRVTLRCSPRSGDLSVYWYQQSLDQGLQFLIQYYNGEERAKGNILERFSAQQFPDLHSELNLSSLELGDSALYFCASSVALSGQLETQYFGPGTRLLVL.

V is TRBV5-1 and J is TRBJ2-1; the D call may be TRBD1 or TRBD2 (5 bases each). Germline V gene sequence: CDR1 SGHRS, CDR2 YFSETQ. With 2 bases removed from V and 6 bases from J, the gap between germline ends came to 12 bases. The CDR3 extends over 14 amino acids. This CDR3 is CASSLGTQRNEQFF. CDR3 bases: TGCGCCAGCAGCTTAGGGACCCAACGCAATGAGCAGTTCTTC.

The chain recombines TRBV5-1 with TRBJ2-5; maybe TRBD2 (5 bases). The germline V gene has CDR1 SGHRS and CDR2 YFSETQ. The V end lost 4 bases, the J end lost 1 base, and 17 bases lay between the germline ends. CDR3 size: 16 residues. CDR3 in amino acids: CASSVAVGLAQETQYF. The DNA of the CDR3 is TGCGCCAGCAGCGTGGCAGTGGGTCTAGCCCAAGAGACCCAGTACTTC.

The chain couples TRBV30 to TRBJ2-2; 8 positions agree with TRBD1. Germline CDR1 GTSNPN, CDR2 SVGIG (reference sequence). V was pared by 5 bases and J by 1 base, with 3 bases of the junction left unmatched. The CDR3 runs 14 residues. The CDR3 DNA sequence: TGTGCCTGGGAGGACAGGGTGAACACCGGGGAGCTGTTTTTT. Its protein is CAWEDRVNTGELFF. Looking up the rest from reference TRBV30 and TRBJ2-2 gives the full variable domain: SQTIHQWPATLVQPVGSPLSLECTVEGTSNPNLYWYRQAAGRGLQLLFYSVGIGQISSEVPQNLSASRPQDRQFILSSKKLLLSDSGFYLCAWEDRVNTGELFFGEGSRLTVL.

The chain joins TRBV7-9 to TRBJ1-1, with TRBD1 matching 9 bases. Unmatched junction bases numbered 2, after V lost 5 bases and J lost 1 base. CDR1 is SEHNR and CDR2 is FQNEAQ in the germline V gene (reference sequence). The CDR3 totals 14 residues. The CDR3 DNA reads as TGTGCCAGCAGCACAGGGGGCGCGAACACTGAAGCTTTCTTT. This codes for CASSTGGANTEAFF.

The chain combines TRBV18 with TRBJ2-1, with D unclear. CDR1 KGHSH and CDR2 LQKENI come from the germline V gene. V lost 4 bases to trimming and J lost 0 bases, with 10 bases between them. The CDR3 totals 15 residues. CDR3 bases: TGTGCCAGCTCACTGGCTCTCTACTCCTACAATGAGCAGTTCTTC. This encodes CASSLALYSYNEQFF.

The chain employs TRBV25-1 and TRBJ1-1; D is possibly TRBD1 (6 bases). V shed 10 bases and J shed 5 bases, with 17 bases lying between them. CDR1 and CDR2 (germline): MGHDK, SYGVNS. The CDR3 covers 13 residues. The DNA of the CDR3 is TGTGCCACCGAAAGGGGGTTCGGTACTGAAGCTTTCTTT. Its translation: CATERGFGTEAFF.

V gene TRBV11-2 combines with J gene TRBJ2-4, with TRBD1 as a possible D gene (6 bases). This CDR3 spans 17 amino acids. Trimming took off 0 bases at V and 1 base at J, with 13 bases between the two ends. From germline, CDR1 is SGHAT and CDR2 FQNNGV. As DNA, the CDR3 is TGTGCCAGCAGCTTAGATCCAGGGCAGGGGGCCAAAAACATTCAGTACTTC. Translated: CASSLDPGQGAKNIQYF.

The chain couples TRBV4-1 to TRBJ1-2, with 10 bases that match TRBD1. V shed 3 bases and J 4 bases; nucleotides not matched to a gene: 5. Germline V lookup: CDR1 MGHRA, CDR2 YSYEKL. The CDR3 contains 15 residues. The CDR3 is CASSQMTGGVYGYTF. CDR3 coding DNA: TGCGCCAGCAGCCAGATGACAGGGGGCGTCTATGGCTACACCTTC.

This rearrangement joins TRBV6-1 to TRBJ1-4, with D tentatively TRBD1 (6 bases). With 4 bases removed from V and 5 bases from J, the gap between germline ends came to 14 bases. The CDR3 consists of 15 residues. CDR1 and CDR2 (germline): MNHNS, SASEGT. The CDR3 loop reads CASSAHREQNEKLFF. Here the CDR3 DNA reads TGTGCCAGCAGTGCCCACAGGGAACAGAATGAAAAACTGTTTTTT.

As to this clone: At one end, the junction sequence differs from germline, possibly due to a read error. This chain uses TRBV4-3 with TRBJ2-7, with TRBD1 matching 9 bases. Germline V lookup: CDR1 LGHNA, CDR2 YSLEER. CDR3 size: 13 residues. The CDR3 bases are TGCGCCAGCAGCCAGGAGAGAGGGACAGGGTCCGTCTTC. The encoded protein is CASSQERGTGSVF.

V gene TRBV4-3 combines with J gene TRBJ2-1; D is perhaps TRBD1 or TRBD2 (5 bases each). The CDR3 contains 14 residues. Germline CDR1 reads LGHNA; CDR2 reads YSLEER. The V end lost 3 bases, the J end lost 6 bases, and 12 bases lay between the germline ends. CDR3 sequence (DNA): TGCGCCAGCAGCCATGGGGGAGATTCCAATGAGCAGTTCTTC. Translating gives CASSHGGDSNEQFF.

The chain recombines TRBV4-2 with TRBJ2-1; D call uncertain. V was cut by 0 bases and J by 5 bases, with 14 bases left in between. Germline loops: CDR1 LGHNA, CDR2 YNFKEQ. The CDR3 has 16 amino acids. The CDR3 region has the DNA TGTGCCAGCAGCCAAGATCAAGGCCTAGGTGACAATGAGCAGTTCTTC. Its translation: CASSQDQGLGDNEQFF.

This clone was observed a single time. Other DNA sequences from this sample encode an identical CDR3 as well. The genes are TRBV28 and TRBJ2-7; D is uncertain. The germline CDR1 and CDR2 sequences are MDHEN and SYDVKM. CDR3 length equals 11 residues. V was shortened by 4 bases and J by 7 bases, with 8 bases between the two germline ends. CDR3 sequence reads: CASSSPREQYF. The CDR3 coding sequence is TGTGCCAGCAGTTCCCCCAGAGAGCAGTACTTC.

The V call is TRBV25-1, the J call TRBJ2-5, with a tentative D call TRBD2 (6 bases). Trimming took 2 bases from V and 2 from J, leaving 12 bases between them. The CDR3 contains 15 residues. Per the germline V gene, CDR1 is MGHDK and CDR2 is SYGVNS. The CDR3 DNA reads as TGTGCCAGCAGTGAACCTCTGGGAGGTCAAGAGACCCAGTACTTC. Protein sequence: CASSEPLGGQETQYF.

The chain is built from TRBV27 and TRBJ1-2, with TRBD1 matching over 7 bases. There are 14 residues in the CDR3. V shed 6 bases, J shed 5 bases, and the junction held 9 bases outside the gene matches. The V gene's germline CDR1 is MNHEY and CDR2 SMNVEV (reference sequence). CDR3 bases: TGTGCCAGCAGGGACATAGACAGGGATTATGGCTACACCTTC. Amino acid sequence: CASRDIDRDYGYTF.

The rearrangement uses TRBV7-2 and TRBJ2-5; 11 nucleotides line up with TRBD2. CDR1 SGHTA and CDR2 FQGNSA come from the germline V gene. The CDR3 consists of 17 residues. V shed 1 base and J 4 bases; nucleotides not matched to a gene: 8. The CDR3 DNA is TGTGCCAGCAGCTTAGGTTTAGCGGGAGGGTACGGAGAGACCCAGTACTTC. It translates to CASSLGLAGGYGETQYF.

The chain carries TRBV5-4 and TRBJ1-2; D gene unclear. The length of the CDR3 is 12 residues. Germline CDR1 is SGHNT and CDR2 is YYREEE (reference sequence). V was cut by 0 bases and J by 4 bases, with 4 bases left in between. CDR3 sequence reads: CASSLDSYGYTF. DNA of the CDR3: TGTGCCAGCAGCTTGGACAGCTATGGCTACACCTTC.

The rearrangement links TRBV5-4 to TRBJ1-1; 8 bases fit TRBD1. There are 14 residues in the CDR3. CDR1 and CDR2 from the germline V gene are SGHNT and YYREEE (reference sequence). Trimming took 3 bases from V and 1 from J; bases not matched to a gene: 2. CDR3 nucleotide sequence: TGTGCCAGCAGCTCACAGGGGGGGAACACTGAAGCTTTCTTT. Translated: CASSSQGGNTEAFF.

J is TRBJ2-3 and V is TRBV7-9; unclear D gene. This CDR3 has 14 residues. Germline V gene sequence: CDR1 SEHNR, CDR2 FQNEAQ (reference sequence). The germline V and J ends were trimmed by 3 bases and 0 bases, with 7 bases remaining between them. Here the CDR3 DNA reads TGTGCCAGCAGCTTCTCCGGGAGCACAGATACGCAGTATTTT. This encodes CASSFSGSTDTQYF.

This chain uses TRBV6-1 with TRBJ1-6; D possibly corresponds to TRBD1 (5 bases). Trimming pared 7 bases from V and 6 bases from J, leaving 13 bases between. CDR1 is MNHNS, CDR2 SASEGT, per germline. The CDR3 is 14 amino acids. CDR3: CASIYSGTNSPLHF. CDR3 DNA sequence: TGTGCCAGCATCTACTCAGGGACTAATTCACCCCTCCACTTT.

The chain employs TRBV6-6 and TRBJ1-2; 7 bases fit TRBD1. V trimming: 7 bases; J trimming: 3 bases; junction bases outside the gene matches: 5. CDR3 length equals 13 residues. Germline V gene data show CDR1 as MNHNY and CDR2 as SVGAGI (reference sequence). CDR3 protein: CASIYDRDYGYTF. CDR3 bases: TGTGCCAGCATCTACGACAGGGACTATGGCTACACCTTC.

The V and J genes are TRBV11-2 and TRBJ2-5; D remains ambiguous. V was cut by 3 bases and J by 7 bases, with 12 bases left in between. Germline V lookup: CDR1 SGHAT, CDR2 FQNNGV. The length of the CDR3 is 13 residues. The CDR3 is CASSFEPMATQYF. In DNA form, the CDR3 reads TGTGCCAGCAGCTTCGAACCCATGGCGACCCAGTACTTC.

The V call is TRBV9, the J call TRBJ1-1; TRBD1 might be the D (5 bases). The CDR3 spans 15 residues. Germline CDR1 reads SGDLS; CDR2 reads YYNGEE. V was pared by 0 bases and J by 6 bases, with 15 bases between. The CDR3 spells CASSVAGVRGAEAFF. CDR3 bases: TGTGCCAGCAGCGTAGCCGGGGTTCGGGGCGCTGAAGCTTTCTTT.

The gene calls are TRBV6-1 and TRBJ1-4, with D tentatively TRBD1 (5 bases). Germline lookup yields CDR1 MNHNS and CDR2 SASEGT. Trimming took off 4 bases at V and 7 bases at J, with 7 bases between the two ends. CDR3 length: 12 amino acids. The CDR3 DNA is TGTGCCAGCAGTGCTAGGGGTGAAAAACTGTTTTTT. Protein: CASSARGEKLFF.

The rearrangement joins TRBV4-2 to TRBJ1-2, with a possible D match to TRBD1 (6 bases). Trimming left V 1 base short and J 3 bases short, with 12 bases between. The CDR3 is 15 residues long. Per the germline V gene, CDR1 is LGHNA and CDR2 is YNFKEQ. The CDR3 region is CASSQGGGADYGYTF. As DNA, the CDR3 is TGTGCCAGCAGCCAAGGTGGGGGGGCGGACTATGGCTACACCTTC.

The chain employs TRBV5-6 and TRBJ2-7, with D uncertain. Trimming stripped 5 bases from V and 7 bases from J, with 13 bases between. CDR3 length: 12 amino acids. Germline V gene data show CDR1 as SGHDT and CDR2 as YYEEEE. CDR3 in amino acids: CASSRQAREQYF. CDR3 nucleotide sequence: TGTGCCAGCAGTCGCCAGGCCAGGGAGCAGTACTTC.